The following is a T cell receptor beta chain sequence with its context. Its antigen is as yet unknown. Healthy Caucasian individuals from Russia aged about 6 to 90 served as donors. Germline V gene lookup returns CDR1 MDHEN and CDR2 SYDVKM. Trimming removed 6 bases from V and 6 bases from J, with 15 bases in between. CDR3 size: 14 residues. A second roughly 6 to 11 cycle PCR used barcoded and J-beta primers. TCRdb passed the 5' RACE reads through MiXCR, listing each CDR3 protein once. The repertoire has around 320,000 distinct CDR3 sequences, around 30% of them found once; the top ten carry 25% to 30%. This record comes from a study of blood T cells in healthy people across ages. Whole-study results and caveats: Bulk PBMC profiling left naive and antigen-experienced comparisons inconclusive. Roughly linear age-related decline in beta diversity appeared, significant by age 40.

The source is a woman aged 70 to 79 in good health. This sequence joins TRBV28 and TRBJ2-1; D possibly uses TRBD1 or TRBD2 (5 bases each). The source material was blood. For the CDR3, the DNA is TGTGCCAGCAGGGGGCCGGCTAGCCTCAATGAGCAGTTCTTC. Translated: CASRGPASLNEQFF.